This T cell receptor beta chain was sequenced during a study of identical twins (dated by TCRdb to about 2016). Some background on the complete study: TCR alpha and beta repertoires from monozygotic twins, unrelated adults of various ages and cord blood were deep-sequenced to test whether fetal clonotypes persist. To rule out contamination, the twin experiments were replicated at different times with different library preparation protocols.

Study-level results and caveats: Out-of-frame TCR alpha sequences shared between twins showed an excess of low generation-probability sequences compared with coincidental sharing between unrelated individuals. Out-of-frame TCR alpha sharing in monozygotic twins was systematically underestimated by recombination models, whereas sharing between unrelated individuals was in agreement with the recombination models. Because the same donors could not be followed over many years, the conclusions relied on cross-sectional statistical analysis. Fewer insertions were carried by abundant cord blood beta clonotypes, a similar but weaker trend appeared in young adult naive repertoires, and no such trend appeared in memory repertoires. A weaker excess of twin sharing was found in beta out-of-frame sequences because the signal-to-noise ratio was lowered by fewer shared sequences. Zero-insertion analyses could be partly confounded by invariant T cells such as MAIT and iNKT, though diverse VJ usage argued against such confounding for most clonotypes.

Only healthy Caucasian donors were included. The twin cohort consisted of three pairs of female monozygotic twins, all aged roughly 18 to 30 years. Miltenyi CD45RO+ enrichment and human naive T-cell isolation kits were used to isolate memory (CD45RO+) and naive T cells from PBMC. Library preparation used 5' RACE. The run used an Illumina HiSeq 2000. Template switching added a universal primer binding site, and the final cDNA carried a unique molecular identifier that allowed TCR cDNA molecules to be counted accurately. First-strand cDNA for TCR alpha and beta chains was synthesized from specific primers in the conserved constant-segment region. Each cDNA library was double barcoded, with a SMART-Mk sample barcode plus Illumina barcodes, to control for contamination. TruSeq adapter sequences, together with Illumina sample barcodes, were added in two successive PCR steps. The TCR alpha and beta cDNA libraries were sequenced on the Illumina HiSeq platform using custom primers. In the authors' own workflow: Unique molecular identifiers were extracted from raw reads with MiGEC, and CDR3 positions were determined with MiXCR. For each individual, recombination models were inferred using an EM algorithm with the repgenHMM and IGoR tools. The tcR package in R was used for shared clonotype analysis, with sharing normalized by the product of cloneset sizes. To study raw recombination without the effects of thymic and clonal selection, out-of-frame nonproductive sequences were analyzed. TCRdb itself trimmed the public reads at Q25 with fastp, ran MiXCR and retained productive beta chains. One record per CDR3 amino acid sequence lists the most common genes and DNA. The V and J calls were determined by TCRdb, not by the authors. A total of hundreds of thousands of distinct CDR3 sequences appear in this sample, 6% to 9% of them only once. The ten largest clones represent 1.9% of the sample.

Worth noting for this clonotype: There is no known antigen for this receptor. Nothing much larger sits one base from this clone, and base qualities are not available.

The data were also submitted as part of a second study, on yellow fever vaccine responses in identical twins. In that second paper, the authors write: The authors reported that the T cell response to vaccination in identical twins appeared partly convergent and partly personalized. In the study, vaccine-responding T cell clones were precisely tracked in identical twins.

The sequence came from a woman aged 18-29 years in good health. Sequencing was performed on memory (CD45RO+) T cells sorted from blood. The cell subset or site label of this sample denotes: CD45RO+ enriched T cells.

The CDR3 protein is CSVDIQPTDTQYF. Read as DNA, the sequence is TGCAGCGTTGATATACAGCCCACAGATACGCAGTATTTT. The chain couples TRBV29-1 to TRBJ2-3, with no confidently assigned D gene. The CDR3 runs 13 amino acids, cysteine and phenylalanine included. The entry retains the CDR3 DNA only, 39 bases that are in frame from base 1. Based on the germline V gene, the CDR1 and CDR2 sequences are SQVTM and ANQGSEA. V is clipped by 3 bases and J by 2 bases, and the sequence between their germline boundaries is 9 bases long.